Listed here are 19 T cell receptor beta chains from one sample, sequenced in a study of cytomegalovirus exposure and HLA in healthy donors. Researchers ran the PCR with 60 Vbeta and 13 Jbeta primers. Sequenced by immunoSEQ multiplex PCR; TCRdb stores in-frame clones only, minus some. The sample shows about 61,000 clones, around 89% of them seen only once. The sequencing sample was made of PBMCs. These receptors all come from a man aged 25 to 40 in good health and CMV-seropositive.

The gene calls are TRBV27 and TRBJ2-4, with D tentatively TRBD2 (5 bases). Trimming removed 2 bases at V and 10 bases at J, with 12 bases between. The germline V gene has CDR1 MNHEY and CDR2 SMNVEV (reference sequence). This CDR3 has 13 residues. The DNA of the CDR3 is TGTGCCAGCAGTTTACTGAGAGGGCAGATTCAGTACTTC. This sequence encodes CASSLLRGQIQYF.

The chain is built from TRBV27 and TRBJ1-5, with D uncertain. This CDR3 is built from 15 residues. V lost 1 base and J lost 1, with 8 bases in between. Germline V gives CDR1 MNHEY, CDR2 SMNVEV (reference sequence). For the CDR3, the DNA is TGTGCCAGCAGTTTATTCAGAGGGAGCAATCAGCCCCAGCATTTT. Amino acids: CASSLFRGSNQPQHF.

This clone was counted only a few times. For the CDR3, the DNA is TGTGCCAGCACAAACTGGGACAGGGGGTTTTGGTACTTC. The encoded protein is CASTNWDRGFWYF. The V gene is TRBV2, the J gene TRBJ2-7; the match to TRBD1 covers 11 bases. V was clipped by 7 bases and J by 12 bases; unmatched bases: 11. This CDR3 spans 13 amino acids. The germline V gene encodes CDR1 SNHLY and CDR2 FYNNEI.

This clone was detected once. The genes are TRBV28 and TRBJ2-1, with D unresolved. Germline V gives CDR1 MDHEN, CDR2 SYDVKM. The V and J ends lost 7 bases and 3 bases respectively, with 13 bases between them. The CDR3 extends over 14 amino acids. The CDR3 here is CASISPGSYNEQFF. CDR3 nucleotides: TGTGCCAGCATCTCTCCGGGTAGCTACAATGAGCAGTTCTTC.

The V call is TRBV5-1, the J call TRBJ2-1; D perhaps matches TRBD2 (6 bases). V lost 3 bases and J 6 bases, leaving 10 bases between the germline ends. The CDR3 contains 13 residues. Germline values: CDR1 SGHRS, CDR2 YFSETQ. The CDR3 DNA follows: TGCGCCAGCAGCTCTCTAGCGTCCAATGAGCAGTTCTTC. Its translation is CASSSLASNEQFF.

The chain links TRBV6-5 to TRBJ2-7, with a possible D match to TRBD1 (5 bases). V was clipped by 3 bases and J by 6 bases, with 12 bases between them. The CDR3 is 13 amino acids. CDR1 MNHEY and CDR2 SVGAGI come from the germline V gene. The CDR3 loop is CASSYYTGFEQYF. CDR3 DNA: TGTGCCAGCAGTTATTATACAGGCTTCGAGCAGTACTTC.

The chain employs TRBV5-4 and TRBJ1-2, with D unresolved. CDR3 length: 12 residues. The V gene lost 5 bases and the J gene lost 2 bases, with 7 bases spanning the gap. The V gene's germline CDR1 is SGHNT and CDR2 YYREEE (reference sequence). The CDR3 reads CASSTENYGYTF. CDR3 nucleotide sequence: TGTGCCAGCAGTACAGAAAACTATGGCTACACCTTC.

The chain combines TRBV20-1 with TRBJ2-4, with D possibly being TRBD2 (5 bases). In germline, CDR1 is DFQATT, CDR2 SNEGSKA (reference sequence). Deletions cut 5 bases from V and 9 bases from J, with 11 bases between. The CDR3 is made up of 11 amino acids. The CDR3 sequence is CSAELGSIQYF. The CDR3 bases are TGCAGTGCTGAACTAGGTAGCATTCAGTACTTC.

V is TRBV19 and J is TRBJ1-4, with TRBD1 identical over 7 bases. The J segment lost 8 bases and the V segment lost 5 bases, leaving 14 bases of the junction unmatched. The CDR3 runs to 16 residues. Germline values: CDR1 LNHDA, CDR2 SQIVND (reference sequence). The CDR3 region has the DNA TGTGCCAGTAGTTCTCCGGACAGGAAAAGCTACGAAAAACTGTTTTTT. This encodes CASSSPDRKSYEKLFF. Full variable domain (rest looked up from reference TRBV19 and TRBJ1-4): DGGITQSPKYLFRKEGQNVTLSCEQNLNHDAMYWYRQDPGQGLRLIYYSQIVNDFQKGDIAEGYSVSREKKESFPLTVTSAQKNPTAFYLCASSSPDRKSYEKLFFGSGTQLSVL.

This clone has a single count. The V call is TRBV2, the J call TRBJ2-6; no clear D. V was shortened by 6 bases and J by 0 bases, with 6 bases between the two germline ends. This CDR3 contains 14 residues. Germline CDR1 and CDR2: SNHLY and FYNNEI. The CDR3 nucleotides are TGTGCCAGCAGACACAGCTCTGGGGCCAACGTCCTGACTTTC. Translating gives CASRHSSGANVLTF. The full variable domain, with the rest looked up from reference TRBV2 and TRBJ2-6, is EPEVTQTPSHQVTQMGQEVILRCVPISNHLYFYWYRQILGQKVEFLVSFYNNEISEKSEIFDDQFSVERPDGSNFTLKIRSTKLEDSAMYFCASRHSSGANVLTFGAGSRLTVL.

The chain is built from TRBV4-1 and TRBJ2-1; no definite D call. The germline V gene encodes CDR1 MGHRA and CDR2 YSYEKL. The CDR3 sequence is 17 residues long. V was clipped by 0 bases and J by 0 bases, with 12 bases between them. This chain's CDR3 is CASSQDFEDSSYNEQFF. Here the CDR3 DNA reads TGCGCCAGCAGCCAAGATTTTGAGGATAGCTCCTACAATGAGCAGTTCTTC.

The V and J genes are TRBV18 and TRBJ1-2; D is ambiguous. CDR3 length equals 13 residues. V shed 1 base and J shed 5 bases, with 8 bases lying between them. CDR1 KGHSH and CDR2 LQKENI come from the germline V gene. The CDR3 is CASSPLEGYGYTF. CDR3 DNA: TGTGCCAGCTCACCACTGGAGGGTTATGGCTACACCTTC. Together with reference TRBV18 and TRBJ1-2, the CDR3 gives the full variable domain: NAGVMQNPRHLVRRRGQEARLRCSPMKGHSHVYWYRQLPEEGLKFMVYLQKENIIDESGMPKERFSAEFPKEGPSILRIQQVVRGDSAAYFCASSPLEGYGYTFGSGTRLTVV.

V is TRBV7-3 and J is TRBJ1-1; the match to TRBD1 covers 7 bases. After removal of 5 bases from V and 5 bases from J, the junction contained 5 bases not matched to a gene. The CDR3 extends over 13 amino acids. Germline lookup yields CDR1 SGHTA and CDR2 FQGTGA. CDR3 sequence reads: CASSIQQGTEAFF. In DNA, the CDR3 is TGTGCCAGCAGCATCCAACAGGGGACTGAAGCTTTCTTT. The full variable domain, with the rest looked up from reference TRBV7-3 and TRBJ1-1, is GAGVSQTPSNKVTEKGKYVELRCDPISGHTALYWYRQSLGQGPEFLIYFQGTGAADDSGLPNDRFFAVRPEGSVSTLKIQRTERGDSAVYLCASSIQQGTEAFFGQGTRLTVV.

This clone ranks as medium-sized (0.01 to 0.1%). The chain employs TRBV28 and TRBJ2-7; 9 bases match TRBD2. V dropped 2 bases and J dropped 7; count of bases not matched to a gene: 9. Germline assignment: CDR1 MDHEN and CDR2 SYDVKM. This CDR3 is built from 15 residues. The DNA for the CDR3 is TGTGCCAGCAGTTTACCGGAGCGGGGGGCGGGAGAGCAGTACTTC. Encoded protein: CASSLPERGAGEQYF.

The chain joins TRBV4-2 to TRBJ1-5, with D unresolved. The germline V gene encodes CDR1 LGHNA and CDR2 YNFKEQ. CDR3 length: 17 amino acids. V was pared by 0 bases and J by 1 base, with 13 bases between. CDR3 nucleotides: TGTGCCAGCAGCCAAGACCCGGCAGGACTGAGCAATCAGCCCCAGCATTTT. Translation: CASSQDPAGLSNQPQHF.

This clone appeared once. This chain connects TRBV5-4 to TRBJ2-3; possibly TRBD1 for D (5 bases). Trimming cost V 4 bases and J 2 bases, with 8 bases left between them. The CDR3 runs 13 residues. Looked up from germline, CDR1 is SGHNT and CDR2 is YYREEE (reference sequence). The CDR3 loop reads CASSTTDTDTQYF. CDR3 nucleotide sequence: TGTGCCAGCAGCACGACAGACACAGATACGCAGTATTTT.

In nucleotides, the CDR3 is TGTGCCAGCAGTGAATTAGCGGGAGCCAATGAGCAGTTCTTC. It is translated as CASSELAGANEQFF. The rearrangement links TRBV6-1 to TRBJ2-1; 9 bases match TRBD2. CDR3 size: 14 residues. V was pared by 2 bases and J by 6 bases, with 2 bases of the junction left unmatched. Germline V CDR1 and CDR2: MNHNS, SASEGT.

This sequence joins TRBV12-5 and TRBJ2-7; TRBD1 matches at 8 bases. V dropped 0 bases and J dropped 5; count of bases not matched to a gene: 12. This CDR3 has 17 residues. Germline lookup yields CDR1 LGHNT and CDR2 FRNRAP. CDR3 protein: CASGLVPRTGGRDEQYF. Written as DNA, the CDR3 is TGTGCTAGTGGTTTGGTGCCCCGAACAGGGGGTCGGGACGAGCAGTACTTC.

The chain has TRBV9 and TRBJ1-3; 7 nucleotides line up with TRBD1. The CDR3 has 16 amino acids. Germline loops: CDR1 SGDLS, CDR2 YYNGEE. The V and J ends lost 4 bases and 0 bases, in that order; junction bases with no gene match: 7. CDR3 sequence (DNA): TGTGCCAGCAGCCAGGGGGAGGTCCTCTCTGGAAACACCATATATTTT. It codes for CASSQGEVLSGNTIYF.